A selection of T cell receptor beta chains follows, all from one sample in a study of blood T cells in healthy people across ages. TCRdb analysed the 5' RACE reads with MiXCR anew, one entry per CDR3 protein. The sample has 1 million or so distinct CDR3 sequences, around 45% seen once. Sequencing was performed on blood. These receptors were taken from a woman aged 55-69 years in good health. The CDR3 runs from the conserved cysteine through the conserved F or W.

v_call	j_call	cdr3_aa
TRBV7-9	-	CASRGFSYNEQYF
TRBV27	TRBJ2-5	CASSPGTERETQYF
TRBV11-3	TRBJ2-3	CASSLQQGITDTQYF
TRBV7-9	TRBJ2-3	CASSLPGGRTDTQYF
TRBV7-9	TRBJ2-5	CASSLDRQKKGRETQYF
TRBV2	TRBJ1-2	CASVGGGYGYTF
TRBV24-1	TRBJ2-4	CATSDQTGPRAYF
TRBV24-1	TRBJ2-2	CATSDDREVTGELFF
TRBV6-6	TRBJ1-4	CASEDRGGEKLFF
TRBV11-1	TRBJ2-7	CASSLQGWAYEQYF
TRBV7-8	TRBJ2-3	CASSYFEPTDTQYF
TRBV5-1	TRBJ2-3	CARLPLGPDTQYF
TRBV29-1	-	CSVDSGTGNYEQYF
TRBV20-1	TRBJ1-2	CSAMLPDRGTYYGYTF
TRBV6-5	TRBJ2-7	CASSYSSGSFSYEQYF
TRBV9	TRBJ2-1	CASSVNSGSRNEQFF
TRBV30	TRBJ2-3	CAWSPDFGSTDTQYF
TRBV7-2	TRBJ2-3	CASRPLAGLVTQYF
TRBV25-1	TRBJ2-7	CASGQGHLYEQYF
TRBV6-6	TRBJ2-1	CASSYRGSGHHNEQFF